A selection of T cell receptor beta chains follows, all from one sample in a study of blood T cells in healthy people across ages. TCRdb passed the 5' RACE reads through MiXCR, listing each CDR3 protein once. The sample has 600,000 to 850,000 distinct CDR3 sequences; around 25% are singletons. These data also formed part of another study, on T cells of mothers and their children.

Sequenced sample: blood. The receptors derive from a boy younger than 18 in good health. Each CDR3 is given with its conserved first and last residue. The order of the fields is clone size, V gene, D gene, CDR3 length, J gene, CDR3 DNA, CDR3 protein. D genes are given only for firm matches. Clone size appears in some rows only: once, few, many, or a class for an expanded clone.

abundance: few
v_gene: TRBV20-1
d_gene: TRBD2
len: 14
j_gene: TRBJ2-5
CDR3nt: TGCAGTGCTAGAAGACTAGCGGGGGGAGAGACCCAGTACTTC
CDR3aa: CSARRLAGGETQYF

abundance: -
v_gene: TRBV20-1
d_gene: -
len: 12
j_gene: TRBJ2-5
CDR3nt: TGCAGTGCCCCTAAGGGAGAAGAGACCCAGTACTTC
CDR3aa: CSAPKGEETQYF

abundance: few
v_gene: TRBV3-1
d_gene: -
len: 15
j_gene: TRBJ2-5
CDR3nt: TGTGCCAGCAGCCAAGTCGCGACGGGAGCAGAGACCCAGTACTTC
CDR3aa: CASSQVATGAETQYF

abundance: -
v_gene: TRBV7-2
d_gene: TRBD2
len: 14
j_gene: TRBJ2-5
CDR3nt: TGTGCCAGCAGCACGACTAGCGGCGTTGAGACCCAGTACTTC
CDR3aa: CASSTTSGVETQYF

abundance: -
v_gene: TRBV19
d_gene: -
len: 14
j_gene: TRBJ2-7
CDR3nt: TGTGCCAGTAGTATCGATGGCAGAGTTTACGAGCAGTACTTC
CDR3aa: CASSIDGRVYEQYF

abundance: -
v_gene: TRBV9
d_gene: TRBD1
len: 15
j_gene: TRBJ2-5
CDR3nt: TGTGCCAGCAGCGTAGGCCAGGGGGCCGTTGAGACCCAGTACTTC
CDR3aa: CASSVGQGAVETQYF

abundance: -
v_gene: TRBV27
d_gene: -
len: 16
j_gene: TRBJ2-7
CDR3nt: TGTGCCACTCAAGTGGGAGGGGGCTGGGGGATATACGAGCAGTACTTC
CDR3aa: CATQVGGGWGIYEQYF

abundance: -
v_gene: TRBV9
d_gene: -
len: 15
j_gene: TRBJ2-7
CDR3nt: TGTGCCAGCAGCCCCCTTAGGGACGCTTTATCCGAGCAGTACTTC
CDR3aa: CASSPLRDALSEQYF

abundance: few
v_gene: TRBV29-1
d_gene: TRBD1
len: 15
j_gene: TRBJ2-3
CDR3nt: TGCAGCGTTGAAGGAGACAGGGGGAGCACAGATACGCAGTATTTT
CDR3aa: CSVEGDRGSTDTQYF

abundance: -
v_gene: TRBV21-1
d_gene: -
len: 15
j_gene: TRBJ1-2
CDR3nt: TGTGCCAGCAGCAAAGCATACAGAACTAACTATGGCTACACCTTC
CDR3aa: CASSKAYRTNYGYTF

abundance: few
v_gene: TRBV13
d_gene: -
len: 14
j_gene: TRBJ2-7
CDR3nt: TGTGCCAGCAGCTTTCTTCAGGCTGCCTACGAGCAGTACTTC
CDR3aa: CASSFLQAAYEQYF

abundance: few
v_gene: TRBV28
d_gene: -
len: 15
j_gene: TRBJ2-1
CDR3nt: TGTGCCAGCAGTAAGACCCCGTTTTCCTACAATGAGCAGTTCTTC
CDR3aa: CASSKTPFSYNEQFF

abundance: few
v_gene: TRBV10-3
d_gene: -
len: 12
j_gene: TRBJ2-5
CDR3nt: TGTGCCATCGGCGACCCCCAAGAGACCCAGTACTTC
CDR3aa: CAIGDPQETQYF

abundance: -
v_gene: TRBV7-2
d_gene: -
len: 16
j_gene: TRBJ2-2
CDR3nt: TGTGCCAGCAGGCCAACCGGGACACCGAACACCGGGGAGCTGTTTTTT
CDR3aa: CASRPTGTPNTGELFF

abundance: -
v_gene: TRBV5-1
d_gene: -
len: 16
j_gene: TRBJ2-3
CDR3nt: TGCGCCAGCAGCCTGCGGGCTACCCATACCCCTGATACGCAGTATTTT
CDR3aa: CASSLRATHTPDTQYF

abundance: -
v_gene: TRBV10-3
d_gene: TRBD1
len: 17
j_gene: TRBJ1-2
CDR3nt: TGTGCCATCAGTGAGTCCAATTCCGGACAGGGGGCCTATGGCTACACCTTC
CDR3aa: CAISESNSGQGAYGYTF

abundance: many
v_gene: TRBV6-5
d_gene: -
len: 11
j_gene: TRBJ2-7
CDR3nt: TGTGCCAGTGGGGGCCCCTACGAGCAGTACTTC
CDR3aa: CASGGPYEQYF

abundance: few
v_gene: TRBV19
d_gene: -
len: 13
j_gene: TRBJ2-7
CDR3nt: TGTGCCAGTAGTATAAGGGAAGCCTACGAGCAGTACTTC
CDR3aa: CASSIREAYEQYF

abundance: few
v_gene: TRBV11-3
d_gene: -
len: 13
j_gene: TRBJ2-5
CDR3nt: TGTGCCAGCAGCTTGGACCAACAAGAGACCCAGTACTTC
CDR3aa: CASSLDQQETQYF

abundance: -
v_gene: TRBV27
d_gene: TRBD2
len: 13
j_gene: TRBJ2-7
CDR3nt: TGTGCCAGCGGGTTGCGGGGGGTCTACGAGCAGTACTTC
CDR3aa: CASGLRGVYEQYF

abundance: -
v_gene: TRBV7-8
d_gene: -
len: 15
j_gene: TRBJ2-5
CDR3nt: TGTGCCAGCAGCCAATTACCATACCCGGGGGAGACCCAGTACTTC
CDR3aa: CASSQLPYPGETQYF

abundance: few
v_gene: TRBV14
d_gene: TRBD2
len: 14
j_gene: TRBJ2-3
CDR3nt: TGTGCCAGCAGCCAAGTGCCGACTAGCACTACGCAGTATTTT
CDR3aa: CASSQVPTSTTQYF

abundance: few
v_gene: TRBV4-1
d_gene: -
len: 15
j_gene: TRBJ2-1
CDR3nt: TGCGCCAGCAGCCAAGATAGCATGGGCTACAATGAGCAGTTCTTC
CDR3aa: CASSQDSMGYNEQFF

abundance: few
v_gene: TRBV28
d_gene: -
len: 13
j_gene: TRBJ1-5
CDR3nt: TGTGCCAGCGGGAATAGGGGCAATCAGCCCCAGCATTTT
CDR3aa: CASGNRGNQPQHF

abundance: -
v_gene: TRBV12-3/TRBV12-4
d_gene: -
len: 14
j_gene: TRBJ2-7
CDR3nt: TGTGCCAGCACCACTGCCGGGGCAGGAGGGGAGCAGTACTTC
CDR3aa: CASTTAGAGGEQYF

abundance: -
v_gene: TRBV9
d_gene: -
len: 15
j_gene: TRBJ2-4
CDR3nt: TGTGCCAGCAGCCTCGAAGGGTTAGCCAAAAACATTCAGTACTTC
CDR3aa: CASSLEGLAKNIQYF

abundance: few
v_gene: TRBV29-1
d_gene: -
len: 13
j_gene: TRBJ1-2
CDR3nt: TGCAGCGTTGAGATAATAGCTAACTATGGCTACACCTTC
CDR3aa: CSVEIIANYGYTF

abundance: -
v_gene: TRBV7-3
d_gene: -
len: 15
j_gene: TRBJ2-5
CDR3nt: TGTGCCAGCAGCTACCTGGGAGGCAGCCAAGAGACCCAGTACTTC
CDR3aa: CASSYLGGSQETQYF

abundance: -
v_gene: TRBV10-3
d_gene: TRBD1
len: 14
j_gene: TRBJ2-5
CDR3nt: TGTGCCATCAGCCTCACAGGGGGCCAAGAGACCCAGTACTTC
CDR3aa: CAISLTGGQETQYF